These 31 T cell receptor beta chains were sequenced from one sample in a study of identical twins. Via MiXCR, TCRdb re-called the 5' RACE reads, giving one row per CDR3 protein. Of about 1.7 million distinct CDR3 sequences in the sample, about 31% were seen once. The sequencing sample was made of cord blood. The receptor source for this set is a newborn girl in good health.

V is TRBV9 and J is TRBJ2-1; 8 bases fit TRBD2. The germline V gene encodes CDR1 SGDLS and CDR2 YYNGEE. This CDR3 is built from 17 residues. V was clipped by 10 bases and J by 0 bases; unmatched bases: 15. The DNA for the CDR3 is TGTGCCGGTCATCCGGTGACGGGGGGGAGCTCCTACAATGAGCAGTTCTTC. This codes for CAGHPVTGGSSYNEQFF. The whole variable domain, filled in from reference TRBV9 and TRBJ2-1, reads DSGVTQTPKHLITATGQRVTLRCSPRSGDLSVYWYQQSLDQGLQFLIQYYNGEERAKGNILERFSAQQFPDLHSELNLSSLELGDSALYFCAGHPVTGGSSYNEQFFGPGTRLTVL.

This clonotype turned up a few times. CDR3 bases: TGCAGTGCTAGAGCTCCTATCCAAACCCTTAGCGGGGGACAAGAGACCCAGTACTTC. This translates into CSARAPIQTLSGGQETQYF. The chain couples TRBV20-1 to TRBJ2-5, with 9 bases lining up with TRBD2. V lost 1 base, J lost 2 bases, and 17 bases stayed unmatched. There are 19 residues in the CDR3. Germline V gives CDR1 DFQATT, CDR2 SNEGSKA (reference sequence).

The chain uses TRBV4-1 and TRBJ2-5, with no clear D. CDR3 length: 16 residues. Trimming shortened V by 4 bases and J by 2 bases, and 17 bases separated the two germline ends. The V gene's germline CDR1 is MGHRA and CDR2 YSYEKL. In DNA form, the CDR3 reads TGCGCCAGCAGCCCCCTCCCACAGCTAACGCAAGAGACCCAGTACTTC. Encoded protein: CASSPLPQLTQETQYF.

This clonotype has only a few counts. This chain uses TRBV12-3 or TRBV12-4 with TRBJ2-4; 10 nucleotides agree with TRBD1. The CDR3 has 14 residues. Trimming removed 7 bases from V and 8 bases from J; junction bases left unmatched: 8. The CDR3 region is CASTLRDRGDIQYF. The CDR3 DNA follows: TGTGCCAGCACCCTCCGGGACAGGGGTGACATTCAGTACTTC.

The genes are TRBV20-1 and TRBJ2-7, with D tentatively TRBD2 (6 bases). V was pared by 1 base and J by 6 bases, with 22 bases between. Germline V CDR1 and CDR2: DFQATT, SNEGSKA (reference sequence). There are 16 residues in the CDR3. The CDR3 bases are TGCAGTGCTAGAGGCGGGAAGACAAACCAGGGTAGCGAGCAGTACTTC. This codes for CSARGGKTNQGSEQYF.

This chain uses TRBV5-1 with TRBJ1-2; 7 bases map to TRBD1. The germline V gene encodes CDR1 SGHRS and CDR2 YFSETQ. After removal of 4 bases from V and 3 bases from J, the junction contained 9 bases not matched to a gene. This CDR3 has 15 amino acids. CDR3 amino acids: CASSLDREVYYGYTF. The CDR3 DNA is TGCGCCAGCAGCCTCGACAGGGAGGTATACTATGGCTACACCTTC.

Note on this clonotype: Germline and junction disagree at one end, which may indicate a read error. The rearrangement uses TRBV20-1 and TRBJ2-1; 12 nucleotides line up with TRBD2. Germline V gene data show CDR1 as DFQATT and CDR2 as SNEGSKA (reference sequence). The CDR3 is made up of 17 amino acids. The CDR3 reads CSAREGRTSGTYNEQFF. The CDR3 coding sequence is TGCAGTGCCAGAGAAGGTAGGACTAGCGGGACCTACAATGAGCAGTTCTTC.

The chain employs TRBV5-4 and TRBJ2-5, with D perhaps TRBD1 (5 bases). Germline V gene lookup returns CDR1 SGHNT and CDR2 YYREEE (reference sequence). V was shortened by 0 bases and J by 12 bases, with 24 bases between the two germline ends. The CDR3 sequence is 16 residues long. The CDR3 loop is CASSLGTLVTGFREYF. In nucleotides, the CDR3 is TGTGCCAGCAGCTTGGGGACGCTGGTGACGGGCTTCAGGGAGTACTTC. Combining the CDR3 with reference TRBV5-4 and TRBJ2-5 gives the whole variable domain ETGVTQSPTHLIKTRGQQVTLRCSSQSGHNTVSWYQQALGQGPQFIFQYYREEENGRGNFPPRFSGLQFPNYSSELNVNALELDDSALYLCASSLGTLVTGFREYFGPGTRLLVL.

This clonotype showed up just a few times. The chain employs TRBV12-3 or TRBV12-4 and TRBJ2-3; D uncertain. V lost 6 bases and J 1 base, leaving 11 bases between the germline ends. This CDR3 contains 14 residues. The CDR3 DNA follows: TGTGCCAGCAGGTCCGGGCCAGGCACAGATACGCAGTATTTT. This sequence encodes CASRSGPGTDTQYF.

This clonotype has ten or more counts. This chain uses TRBV14 with TRBJ2-4, with 7 bases matching TRBD1. V lost 1 base, J lost 14 bases, and 5 bases stayed unmatched. The CDR3 sequence is 12 residues long. CDR1 is SGHDN, CDR2 FVKESK, per germline. CDR3 sequence reads: CASSQGATGKYF. The CDR3 DNA sequence: TGTGCCAGCAGCCAAGGCGCGACAGGGAAGTACTTC.

The rearrangement uses TRBV20-1 and TRBJ2-7, with 14 bases that match TRBD2. Trimming at V came to 5 bases and at J to 7 bases, leaving 7 bases not matched to a gene. The germline gives CDR1 DFQATT, CDR2 SNEGSKA (reference sequence). The CDR3 has 14 amino acids. CDR3 amino acids: CSAGLAGGNNEQYF. CDR3 DNA: TGCAGTGCTGGACTAGCGGGAGGCAACAATGAGCAGTACTTC.

The CDR3 loop is CSAYDGAKNIQYF. In DNA form, the CDR3 reads TGCAGTGCATACGACGGAGCCAAAAACATTCAGTACTTC. The chain is built from TRBV20-1 and TRBJ2-4; D is unresolved. CDR1 is DFQATT, CDR2 SNEGSKA, per germline (reference sequence). There are 13 residues in the CDR3. V was cut by 6 bases and J by 0 bases, with 9 bases left in between.

A few counts support this clonotype. The CDR3 spells CATNPGGLGTEAFF. CDR3 in DNA: TGCGCCACCAACCCCGGGGGGCTGGGAACTGAAGCTTTCTTT. The chain carries TRBV5-1 and TRBJ1-1; possibly TRBD1 for D (6 bases). Germline CDR1 is SGHRS and CDR2 is YFSETQ. The CDR3 contains 14 residues. The V gene lost 9 bases and the J gene lost 5 bases, with 20 bases spanning the gap. Looking up the rest from reference TRBV5-1 and TRBJ1-1 gives the full variable domain: KAGVTQTPRYLIKTRGQQVTLSCSPISGHRSVSWYQQTPGQGLQFLFEYFSETQRNKGNFPGRFSGRQFSNSRSEMNVSTLELGDSALYLCATNPGGLGTEAFFGQGTRLTVV.

Only one count was recorded for this clonotype. The V and J genes are TRBV5-1 and TRBJ1-1; no definite D call. This CDR3 contains 14 residues. Deletions cut 1 base from V and 2 bases from J, with 9 bases between. Germline V CDR1 and CDR2: SGHRS, YFSETQ. CDR3: CASSLQTVNTEAFF. The DNA of the CDR3 is TGCGCCAGCAGCTTGCAAACGGTTAACACTGAAGCTTTCTTT.

This clonotype was found a few times. The chain recombines TRBV7-9 with TRBJ2-1; 14 bases are a match to TRBD2. The germline gives CDR1 SEHNR, CDR2 FQNEAQ (reference sequence). The V gene end was trimmed by 6 bases and the J gene end by 6 bases; junction bases not matched to a gene: 4. The CDR3 is made up of 15 amino acids. In DNA, the CDR3 is TGTGCCAGCAGGTCCGGGACTAGCGGGAGCAATGAGCAGTTCTTC. It translates to CASRSGTSGSNEQFF.

Regarding this clonotype: The junction does not match germline at one end; this may be a read error. The chain has TRBV12-3 or TRBV12-4 and TRBJ2-1, with D possibly matching TRBD1 (5 bases). The CDR3 has 15 residues. CDR3 DNA sequence: TGTGCCAGCAGTTTGCAGGGCTGGTCCTACAATGAGCGGTTCTTC. This gives the protein CASSLQGWSYNERFF.

At least ten counts were recorded for this clonotype. The J gene is TRBJ1-2, the V gene TRBV25-1; D call uncertain. The CDR3 runs to 13 residues. Looked up from germline, CDR1 is MGHDK and CDR2 is SYGVNS. The V gene lost 4 bases and the J gene lost 4 bases, with 10 bases spanning the gap. The CDR3 DNA is TGTGCCAGCAGTGTTACGGGAACCTATGGCTACACCTTC. As protein: CASSVTGTYGYTF.

CDR3 DNA sequence: TGTGCCAGCAGCTTTAGGACTCCTCAAGAGACCCAGTACTTC. Its translation: CASSFRTPQETQYF. The rearrangement uses TRBV11-1 and TRBJ2-5; D might be TRBD2 (5 bases). Looked up from germline, CDR1 is SGHAT and CDR2 is FQDESV (reference sequence). V lost 3 bases, J lost 2 bases, and 10 bases lay in between. This CDR3 is 14 amino acids long.

Comments on this clonotype: A single base separates this from a much larger clone, so it may be a read error. The V and J genes are TRBV9 and TRBJ2-1, with D uncertain. The assigned J gene may be wrong: the sequence end matches TRBJ2-7 better. Germline CDR1 is SGDLS and CDR2 is YYNGEE. The CDR3 extends over 16 amino acids. The CDR3 coding sequence is TGTGCCAGCAGCGTAGCGGGTAGGAGCTCCTACAATGAGCAGTACTTC. It yields the protein CASSVAGRSSYNEQYF.

This clonotype was found many times. This chain links TRBV18 with TRBJ1-2, with 8 bases fitting TRBD1. Trimming took 3 bases from V and 8 from J; bases not matched to a gene: 2. Germline-derived CDR1 and CDR2 are KGHSH and LQKENI. The CDR3 sequence is 12 residues long. This chain's CDR3 is CASSPDREGYTF. The CDR3 bases are TGTGCCAGCTCACCGGACAGGGAGGGCTACACCTTC.

This clonotype is a singleton in its sample. A much larger clone differs by one base, so this may be a read error. The CDR3 DNA follows: TGTGCCAGCAGCCAAGGATCAACAGCCCTTTTTGCCTACGAGCAGAACTTC. Its translation: CASSQGSTALFAYEQNF. J is TRBJ2-7 and V is TRBV3-1; D uncertain. CDR1 is LGHDT, CDR2 YNNKEL, per germline (reference sequence). The CDR3 is 17 amino acids.

The chain carries TRBV4-2 and TRBJ2-5, with D uncertain. This CDR3 has 14 amino acids. The germline gives CDR1 LGHNA, CDR2 YNFKEQ. V gave up 1 base and J gave up 3 bases, with 9 bases separating them. For the CDR3, the DNA is TGTGCCAGCAGCCAAGGGGTCGCGGAAGAGACCCAGTACTTC. Encoded protein: CASSQGVAEETQYF.

V usage is TRBV18 and J usage is TRBJ2-3; TRBD1 might be the D (6 bases). The CDR3 covers 17 residues. Trimming cost V 5 bases and J 2 bases, with 20 bases left between them. Germline V gene data show CDR1 as KGHSH and CDR2 as LQKENI. This chain's CDR3 is CASSLRVQGLNTDTQYF. The CDR3, as DNA: TGTGCCAGCTCATTACGAGTTCAGGGGTTGAACACAGATACGCAGTATTTT.

This clonotype appeared a few times. The chain employs TRBV6-4 and TRBJ2-7; D is perhaps TRBD1 or TRBD2 (5 bases each). Germline CDR1 reads MRHNA; CDR2 reads SNTAGT. The CDR3 contains 18 residues. The ends were cut back, 4 bases at V and 4 bases at J, with 26 bases in the middle. Written as DNA, the CDR3 is TGTGCCAGCAGTGCCTCCGCTGGGGGTGGGACCGCCAATTACGAGCAGTACTTC. This sequence encodes CASSASAGGGTANYEQYF.

The chain links TRBV6-1 to TRBJ2-1, with 12 bases aligning to TRBD2. The CDR3 has 16 amino acids. After removal of 3 bases from V and 6 bases from J, the junction contained 6 bases not matched to a gene. The germline gives CDR1 MNHNS, CDR2 SASEGT. The CDR3 DNA is TGTGCCAGCAGTGACCTAGGACTAGCGGGACTCAATGAGCAGTTCTTC. Protein: CASSDLGLAGLNEQFF.

This clonotype was counted a few times. V and J are TRBV29-1 and TRBJ2-4; 9 bases match TRBD1. V lost 7 bases and J lost 0; bases outside the gene matches: 4. Per the germline V gene, CDR1 is SQVTM and CDR2 is ANQGSEA. CDR3 length equals 14 residues. The chain's CDR3 is CSDHRGLAKNIQYF. The CDR3 DNA is TGCAGCGATCACAGGGGGCTAGCCAAAAACATTCAGTACTTC.

The chain links TRBV28 to TRBJ2-7, with unresolved D. CDR3 length: 15 residues. Trimming took off 7 bases at V and 4 bases at J, with 20 bases between the two ends. The germline V gene has CDR1 MDHEN and CDR2 SYDVKM. The CDR3 reads CASNTAATLGYEQYF. The CDR3 nucleotides are TGTGCCAGCAACACAGCCGCTACGCTAGGGTACGAGCAGTACTTC. Using reference TRBV28 and TRBJ2-7 for the parts outside the CDR3, the full variable domain is DVKVTQSSRYLVKRTGEKVFLECVQDMDHENMFWYRQDPGLGLRLIYFSYDVKMKEKGDIPEGYSVSREKKERFSLILESASTNQTSMYLCASNTAATLGYEQYFGPGTRLTVT.

This rearrangement joins TRBV10-3 to TRBJ2-3, with D maybe TRBD1 (5 bases). Germline CDR1 is ENHRY and CDR2 is SYGVKD. Trimming left V 5 bases short and J 6 bases short, with 9 bases between. This CDR3 region has 12 residues. The DNA for the CDR3 is TGTGCCATCAGTACAGGTCTTGATACGCAGTATTTT. Amino acid sequence: CAISTGLDTQYF.

This rearrangement joins TRBV20-1 to TRBJ2-7, with unresolved D. V dropped 5 bases and J dropped 7 bases, with 27 bases sitting between them. This CDR3 has 16 residues. Germline assignment: CDR1 DFQATT and CDR2 SNEGSKA (reference sequence). The chain's CDR3 is CSAPKLAPRNYNEQYF. CDR3 DNA: TGCAGTGCTCCGAAACTGGCCCCTCGAAACTACAATGAGCAGTACTTC.

The genes are TRBV20-1 and TRBJ2-7, with 9 bases that match TRBD2. The CDR3 is made up of 17 amino acids. Germline V gene sequence: CDR1 DFQATT, CDR2 SNEGSKA (reference sequence). The V gene end was trimmed by 5 bases and the J gene end by 7 bases; junction bases not matched to a gene: 21. CDR3 region: CSAPEMLTRLAANEQYF. The CDR3 DNA follows: TGCAGTGCTCCTGAGATGCTGACCCGACTAGCGGCTAATGAGCAGTACTTC.

Many counts were recorded for this clonotype. The rearrangement joins TRBV3-1 to TRBJ2-1; D call uncertain. The CDR3 contains 15 residues. Germline V lookup: CDR1 LGHDT, CDR2 YNNKEL (reference sequence). V lost 0 bases and J lost 0, with 6 bases in between. This chain's CDR3 is CASSQDTGSYNEQFF. CDR3 in DNA: TGTGCCAGCAGCCAAGACACTGGCTCCTACAATGAGCAGTTCTTC.